A single TCR beta chain is shown here with its context. The data originate from a study of control samples from healthy donors and cancer patients. This CDR3 is 13 amino acids long. From germline, CDR1 is LNHDA and CDR2 SQIVND (reference sequence). The V gene lost 0 bases and the J gene lost 2 bases, with 1 base spanning the gap. Generated by immunoSEQ multiplex PCR, the TCRdb table keeps only in-frame clones and is missing some. The table records 30,000 to 35,000 clones, approximately 86% of them present only once. The receptor's source is a woman between 35 and 50 years old with lung cancer. Sequencing was done on a sample of PBMCs. This chain links TRBV19 with TRBJ2-2, with no clear D. CDR3 DNA: TGTGCCAGTAGTATAGACAACACCGGGGAGCTGTTTTTT. It is translated as CASSIDNTGELFF. Using reference TRBV19 and TRBJ2-2 for the parts outside the CDR3, the full variable domain is DGGITQSPKYLFRKEGQNVTLSCEQNLNHDAMYWYRQDPGQGLRLIYYSQIVNDFQKGDIAEGYSVSREKKESFPLTVTSAQKNPTAFYLCASSIDNTGELFFGEGSRLTVL.